This TCR beta chain comes out of a study of CD8 T cells in ankylosing spondylitis. General study findings and limits: According to the report, clones linked to the disease were significantly enriched in matched synovial fluid samples taken from ankylosing spondylitis patients. Disease-linked clones bore a CD8+ phenotype and were relatively rare in peripheral blood. Earlier authors reported some of these motif variants in reactive arthritis synovial fluid and blood. A motif of fewer than ten highly homologous TCR beta variants was seen as apparently characteristic of ankylosing spondylitis blood.

As concerns this clonotype: Its antigen is unknown.

Molecular-barcoded quantitative 5'-RACE produced these TCR beta libraries. TCRdb passed the 5' RACE reads through MiXCR, listing each CDR3 protein once. The table includes around 770,000 distinct CDR3 sequences, 19% detected once. V lost 3 bases to trimming and J lost 4 bases, with 11 bases between them. Germline V lookup: CDR1 LGHDT, CDR2 YNNKEL (reference sequence). CDR3 length: 14 amino acids. This sequence joins TRBV3-1 and TRBJ2-3; perhaps TRBD2 as D (7 bases). This receptor was identified in a male donor with ankylosing spondylitis. Input material: blood, either unsorted or a sorted T cell fraction (not recorded which). CDR3: CASSQRGPPDTQYF. CDR3 nucleotides: TGTGCCAGCAGCCAGCGGGGGCCCCCAGATACGCAGTATTTT.